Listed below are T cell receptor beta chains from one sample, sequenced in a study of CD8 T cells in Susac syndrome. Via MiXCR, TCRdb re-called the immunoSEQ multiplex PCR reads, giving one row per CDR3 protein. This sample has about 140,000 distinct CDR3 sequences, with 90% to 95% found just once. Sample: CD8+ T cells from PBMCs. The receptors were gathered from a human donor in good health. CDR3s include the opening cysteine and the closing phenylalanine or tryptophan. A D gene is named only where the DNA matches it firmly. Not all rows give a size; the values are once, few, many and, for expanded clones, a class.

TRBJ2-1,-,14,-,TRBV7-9,CASSPLGTTNEQFF,TGTGCCAGCAGCCCCCTCGGAACGACGAATGAGCAGTTCTTC
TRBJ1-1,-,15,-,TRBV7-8,CASSLGSRAGTEAFF,TGTGCCAGCAGCTTAGGTTCTAGGGCGGGCACTGAAGCTTTCTTT
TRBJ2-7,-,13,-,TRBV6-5,CASSYGGIYEQYF,TGTGCCAGCAGTTACGGCGGAATCTACGAGCAGTACTTC
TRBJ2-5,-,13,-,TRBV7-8,CASSLPPNETQYF,TGTGCCAGCAGCTTACCCCCTAATGAGACCCAGTACTTC
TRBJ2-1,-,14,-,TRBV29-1,CSVEWDTIYNEQFF,TGCAGCGTGGAATGGGACACCATCTACAATGAGCAGTTCTTC
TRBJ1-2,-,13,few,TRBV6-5,CASSWQNNYGYTF,TGTGCCAGCAGTTGGCAGAACAACTATGGCTACACCTTC
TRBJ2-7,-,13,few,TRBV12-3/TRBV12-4,CASSLRDVYEQYF,TGTGCCAGCAGTTTAAGGGACGTCTACGAGCAGTACTTC
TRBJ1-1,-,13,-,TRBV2,CASREAWDTEAFF,TGTGCCAGCCGCGAAGCATGGGACACTGAAGCTTTCTTT
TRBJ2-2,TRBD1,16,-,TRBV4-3,CASSQGQDREFGELFF,TGCGCCAGCAGCCAAGGACAGGACAGGGAATTCGGGGAGCTGTTTTTT
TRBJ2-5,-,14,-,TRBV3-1,CASSPFPGQETQYF,TGTGCCAGCAGCCCCTTCCCGGGACAAGAGACCCAGTACTTC
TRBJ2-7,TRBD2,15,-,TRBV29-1,CSVEDGVAGSYEQYF,TGCAGCGTTGAAGATGGGGTAGCGGGATCCTACGAGCAGTACTTC
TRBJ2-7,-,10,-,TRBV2,CASQIYEQYF,TGTGCCAGCCAGATCTACGAGCAGTACTTC
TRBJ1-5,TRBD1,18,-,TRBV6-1,CASSEWETGGWGNQPQHF,TGTGCCAGCAGTGAGTGGGAGACAGGGGGCTGGGGCAATCAGCCCCAGCATTTT
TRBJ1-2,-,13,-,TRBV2,CASSEGITYGYTF,TGTGCCAGCAGTGAGGGTATAACCTATGGCTACACCTTC
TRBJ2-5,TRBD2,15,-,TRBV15,CATSRELAGEETQYF,TGTGCCACCAGCAGAGAACTAGCGGGGGAAGAGACCCAGTACTTC
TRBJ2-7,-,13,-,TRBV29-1,CSVESGFSYEQYF,TGCAGCGTTGAGTCAGGCTTCTCCTACGAGCAGTACTTC
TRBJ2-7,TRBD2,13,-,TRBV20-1,CSASGTSGYEQYF,TGCAGTGCTAGCGGGACTAGCGGCTACGAGCAGTACTTC
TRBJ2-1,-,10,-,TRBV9,CASSGSEQFF,TGTGCCAGCAGCGGGAGTGAGCAGTTCTTC
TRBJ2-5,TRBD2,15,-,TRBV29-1,CSVEDLQLAAETQYF,TGCAGCGTTGAAGATCTCCAACTAGCGGCGGAGACCCAGTACTTC
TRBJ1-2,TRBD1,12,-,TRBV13,CASGTGPYGYTF,TGTGCCAGCGGGACAGGGCCCTATGGCTACACCTTC
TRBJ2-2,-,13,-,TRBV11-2,CASSPGFGGELFF,TGTGCCAGCAGCCCCGGGTTTGGCGGGGAGCTGTTTTTT
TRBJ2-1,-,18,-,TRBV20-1,CSAPCPPSSPSSYNEQFF,TGCAGTGCCCCATGTCCCCCATCTAGCCCTAGCTCCTACAATGAGCAGTTCTTC
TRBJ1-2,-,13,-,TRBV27,CASSAGPNYGYTF,TGTGCCAGCAGTGCGGGACCGAACTATGGCTACACCTTC
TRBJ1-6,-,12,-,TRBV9,CASSVGNSPLHF,TGTGCCAGCAGCGTGGGCAATTCACCCCTCCACTTT
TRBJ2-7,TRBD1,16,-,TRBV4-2,CASSPGTGQGGYEQYF,TGTGCCAGCAGCCCCGGCACAGGACAGGGGGGTTACGAGCAGTACTTC
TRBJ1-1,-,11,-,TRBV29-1,CSVPRDTEAFF,TGCAGCGTTCCCCGGGACACTGAAGCTTTCTTT
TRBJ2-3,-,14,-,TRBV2,CASSELRNTDTQYF,TGTGCCAGCAGTGAACTCAGAAACACAGATACGCAGTATTTT
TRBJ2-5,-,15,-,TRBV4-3,CASSQDTGFQETQYF,TGCGCCAGCAGCCAGGATACAGGGTTCCAAGAGACCCAGTACTTC
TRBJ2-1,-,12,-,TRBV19,CASGVGNGEQFF,TGTGCCAGTGGTGTCGGAAACGGAGAGCAGTTCTTC
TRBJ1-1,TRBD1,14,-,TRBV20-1,CSASSGRDRALAFF,TGCAGTGCTAGTTCGGGCCGGGACAGGGCTTTAGCTTTCTTT
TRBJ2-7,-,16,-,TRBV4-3,CASSQDPGPAIYEQYF,TGCGCCAGCAGCCAAGATCCCGGGCCGGCAATCTACGAGCAGTACTTC
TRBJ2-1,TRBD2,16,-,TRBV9,CASSALVVAGEDEQFF,TGTGCCAGCAGCGCACTTGTAGTAGCGGGAGAGGATGAGCAGTTCTTC
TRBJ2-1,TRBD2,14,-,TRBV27,CASSPSGRVNEQFF,TGTGCCAGCAGTCCTAGCGGGAGGGTAAATGAGCAGTTCTTC
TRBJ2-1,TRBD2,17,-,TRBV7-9,CASSLAFSGRWNNEQFF,TGTGCCAGCAGCTTAGCCTTTAGCGGGAGGTGGAACAATGAGCAGTTCTTC
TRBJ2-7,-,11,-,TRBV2,CAIGQRYEQYF,TGTGCCATTGGACAGCGCTACGAGCAGTACTTC
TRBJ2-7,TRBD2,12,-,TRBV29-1,CSVGVLAGDQYF,TGCAGCGTTGGTGTCTTGGCGGGGGATCAGTACTTC
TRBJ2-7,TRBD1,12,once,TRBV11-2,CASSSTGREQYF,TGTGCCAGCAGCTCGACAGGGCGGGAGCAGTACTTC
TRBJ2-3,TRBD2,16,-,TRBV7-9,CASSSLLADLGDTQYF,TGTGCCAGCAGTTCCTTGCTAGCGGATCTGGGGGATACGCAGTATTTT
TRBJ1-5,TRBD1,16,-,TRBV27,CASSLSGGGSNQPQHF,TGTGCCAGCAGTTTGTCAGGGGGAGGGAGCAATCAGCCCCAGCATTTT
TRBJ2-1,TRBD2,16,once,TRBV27,CASSLSGLAGAYEQFF,TGTGCCAGCAGTTTATCAGGTCTAGCGGGAGCCTATGAGCAGTTCTTC
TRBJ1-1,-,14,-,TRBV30,CAWWGGSLRAEAFF,TGTGCCTGGTGGGGGGGCTCATTGAGGGCTGAAGCTTTCTTT
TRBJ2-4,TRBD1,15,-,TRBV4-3,CASSQRTGGFDIQYF,TGCGCCAGCAGCCAAAGGACAGGGGGTTTTGACATTCAGTACTTC
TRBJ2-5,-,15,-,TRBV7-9,CASSLAGLGRETQYF,TGTGCCAGCAGCTTAGCTGGTCTGGGTAGAGAGACCCAGTACTTC
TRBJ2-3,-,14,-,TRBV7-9,CASSPRDFTDTQYF,TGTGCCAGCAGCCCCCGGGATTTCACAGATACGCAGTATTTT
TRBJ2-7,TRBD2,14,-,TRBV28,CASSFRLAPYEQYF,TGTGCCAGCAGTTTCAGACTAGCCCCCTACGAGCAGTACTTC
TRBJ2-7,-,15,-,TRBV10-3,CAIRAGVVGSYEQYF,TGTGCCATCAGAGCAGGGGTAGTGGGATCCTACGAGCAGTACTTC
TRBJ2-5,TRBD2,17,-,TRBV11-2,CASSLGGSGEYQETQYF,TGTGCCAGCAGCTTGGGGGGAAGCGGGGAATACCAAGAGACCCAGTACTTC
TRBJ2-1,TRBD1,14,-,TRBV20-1,CSARGQGTYNEQFF,TGCAGTGCTAGAGGACAGGGTACCTACAATGAGCAGTTCTTC
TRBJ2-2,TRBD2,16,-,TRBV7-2,CASSPWEGRGTGELFF,TGTGCCAGCAGCCCGTGGGAAGGGAGGGGCACCGGGGAGCTGTTTTTT
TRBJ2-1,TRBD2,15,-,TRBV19,CASTFGTSGSREQFF,TGTGCCAGTACCTTCGGGACTAGCGGGAGTCGGGAGCAGTTCTTC
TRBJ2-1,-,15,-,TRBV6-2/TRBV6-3,CASSKDRDSYNEQFF,TGTGCCAGCAGTAAGGACCGGGACTCATACAATGAGCAGTTCTTC
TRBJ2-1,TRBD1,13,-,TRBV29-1,CSVHPTGYNEQFF,TGCAGCGTTCATCCGACAGGGTACAATGAGCAGTTCTTC
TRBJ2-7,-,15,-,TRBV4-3,CASSQDRTGSNEQYF,TGCGCCAGCAGCCAAGATCGCACGGGGTCGAACGAGCAGTACTTC
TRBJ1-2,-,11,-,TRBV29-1,CSVLARDGYTF,TGCAGCGTTTTGGCCAGGGATGGCTACACCTTC
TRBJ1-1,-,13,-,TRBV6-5,CASSYGPYTEAFF,TGTGCCAGCAGTTACGGTCCGTACACTGAAGCTTTCTTT